Below, one TCR beta chain is given with its context. Antigen unknown. The data are from a study of cytomegalovirus exposure and HLA in healthy donors. Losses at the gene ends were 2 bases for V and 7 bases for J; bases not matched to a gene: 2. The V gene's germline CDR1 is MNHNS and CDR2 SASEGT. This CDR3 contains 13 residues. Overall study results and limits: In presence/absence analyses, roughly uniform sequencing depth across donors was assumed. Later examination showed HLA-associated TCR beta chains had greater clonal expansion than equally common others.

The primer mix had 60 Vbeta and 13 Jbeta primers. TCRdb's table, derived via immunoSEQ multiplex PCR, lists solely in-frame clones and lacks some. The table shows about 110,000 clones, with approximately 58% occurring only once. Material for sequencing was PBMCs. The genes are TRBV6-1 and TRBJ2-4; the match to TRBD1 covers 7 bases. The receptor was isolated from a woman in her thirties in good health and CMV-seronegative. This chain's CDR3 is CASSENRGNIQYF. The CDR3 nucleotides are TGTGCCAGCAGTGAAAACAGGGGTAACATTCAGTACTTC.